These 28 T cell receptor beta chains originate from one sample sequenced in a study of cytomegalovirus exposure and HLA in healthy donors. Clones were read by immunoSEQ multiplex PCR, and TCRdb kept only the in-frame ones, dropping some. The sample includes 200,000 to 250,000 clones, 80% to 85% seen only once; the top ten take roughly 13%. Sequencing was carried out using PBMCs. These receptors were obtained from a woman in her 30s in good health and CMV-seropositive.

This clone occurred once. The chain carries TRBV27 and TRBJ1-1, with D possibly matching TRBD1 (6 bases). Germline V CDR1 and CDR2: MNHEY, SMNVEV (reference sequence). CDR3 length: 15 residues. V lost 6 bases and J lost 5, with 19 bases in between. Written as DNA, the CDR3 is TGTGCCAGCAGGATCTTGGGGGGGGGCCGGACTGAAGCTTTCTTT. Amino acids: CASRILGGGRTEAFF.

The chain employs TRBV28 and TRBJ2-7, with 7 positions matching TRBD2. The CDR3 contains 14 residues. V was pared by 4 bases and J by 5 bases, with 8 bases of the junction left unmatched. Germline V gene data show CDR1 as MDHEN and CDR2 as SYDVKM. The CDR3 sequence is CASSSTGLGHEQYF. The CDR3 DNA sequence: TGTGCCAGCAGTTCGACCGGACTAGGCCACGAGCAGTACTTC.

This clone has just a few counts. The rearrangement uses TRBV30 and TRBJ2-4; possible D gene TRBD2, 6 bases. The CDR3 extends over 12 amino acids. CDR1 and CDR2 (germline): GTSNPN, SVGIG (reference sequence). Trimming took off 8 bases at V and 6 bases at J, with 14 bases between the two ends. The CDR3 loop reads CAGGGPRNIQYF. The CDR3 DNA sequence: TGTGCCGGCGGAGGGCCAAGAAACATTCAGTACTTC.

The gene calls are TRBV5-1 and TRBJ2-7, with D perhaps matching TRBD2 (6 bases). The ends were cut back, 0 bases at V and 3 bases at J, with 16 bases in the middle. The CDR3 length is 16 residues. Germline CDR1 reads SGHRS; CDR2 reads YFSETQ. CDR3 sequence reads: CASSLELRDLGYEQYF. The CDR3 region has the DNA TGCGCCAGCAGCTTGGAGTTACGGGACTTAGGCTACGAGCAGTACTTC.

The chain uses TRBV11-2 and TRBJ1-1; D possibly corresponds to TRBD1 (6 bases). Germline CDR1 and CDR2: SGHAT and FQNNGV. CDR3 length: 11 residues. Trimming removed 4 bases from V and 10 bases from J, with 10 bases in between. This CDR3 reads CASSSGVGAFF. Here the CDR3 DNA reads TGTGCCAGCAGCTCAGGGGTAGGAGCTTTCTTT. The complete variable domain, with remaining parts taken from reference TRBV11-2 and TRBJ1-1, reads EAGVAQSPRYKIIEKRQSVAFWCNPISGHATLYWYQQILGQGPKLLIQFQNNGVVDDSQLPKDRFSAERLKGVDSTLKIQPAKLEDSAVYLCASSSGVGAFFGQGTRLTVV.

This chain uses TRBV19 with TRBJ1-2, with TRBD1 matching over 8 bases. This CDR3 has 15 residues. Germline V lookup: CDR1 LNHDA, CDR2 SQIVND (reference sequence). Unmatched junction bases numbered 6, after V lost 4 bases and J lost 2 bases. The CDR3 loop reads CASSTSWTGNYGYTF. CDR3 nucleotide sequence: TGTGCCAGTAGTACCTCCTGGACAGGGAACTATGGCTACACCTTC.

The V and J genes are TRBV7-2 and TRBJ1-1, with D possibly being TRBD1 (5 bases). This CDR3 region has 17 residues. Trimming cost V 0 bases and J 1 base, with 15 bases left between them. Germline V gene data show CDR1 as SGHTA and CDR2 as FQGNSA. Written as DNA, the CDR3 is TGTGCCAGCAGCTTAGCGAGGGGAAGGGGCTCGAACACTGAAGCTTTCTTT. It specifies CASSLARGRGSNTEAFF.

V usage is TRBV7-9 and J usage is TRBJ1-1, with 9 bases matching TRBD1. Germline V gene lookup returns CDR1 SEHNR and CDR2 FQNEAQ (reference sequence). V was clipped by 0 bases and J by 3 bases; unmatched bases: 2. The CDR3 sequence is 15 residues long. The CDR3 sequence: CASSLAGTGHTEAFF. The CDR3 DNA reads as TGTGCCAGCAGCTTAGCGGGGACAGGGCACACTGAAGCTTTCTTT. Looking up the rest from reference TRBV7-9 and TRBJ1-1 gives the full variable domain: DTGVSQNPRHKITKRGQNVTFRCDPISEHNRLYWYRQTLGQGPEFLTYFQNEAQLEKSRLLSDRFSAERPKGSFSTLEIQRTEQGDSAMYLCASSLAGTGHTEAFFGQGTRLTVV.

This clone is judged medium-sized (0.01 to 0.1%). J is TRBJ2-3 and V is TRBV6-4, with 7 nucleotides matching TRBD2. Germline V gene lookup returns CDR1 MRHNA and CDR2 SNTAGT. The CDR3 length is 16 residues. Unmatched junction bases numbered 7, after V lost 3 bases and J lost 1 base. Here the CDR3 reads CASSETGGSGTDTQYF. Here the CDR3 DNA reads TGTGCCAGCAGTGAAACGGGGGGATCGGGCACAGATACGCAGTATTTT.

The chain has TRBV7-8 and TRBJ2-1; 11 bases align to TRBD2. The CDR3 extends over 18 amino acids. V gave up 0 bases and J gave up 2 bases; unmatched junction bases: 6. Per germline, CDR1 SGHVS and CDR2 FQNEAQ. The CDR3 bases are TGTGCCAGCAGCTTAGCCTTTAGCGGGAGGGTCCCCTACAATGAGCAGTTCTTC. Protein product: CASSLAFSGRVPYNEQFF.

V is TRBV6-6 and J is TRBJ2-2; 7 bases agree with TRBD2. Germline V lookup: CDR1 MNHNY, CDR2 SVGAGI (reference sequence). Unmatched junction bases numbered 13, after V lost 10 bases and J lost 8 bases. The CDR3 runs to 14 residues. The CDR3 loop is CATRSAGVKGELFF. DNA of the CDR3: TGTGCCACACGGTCGGCGGGAGTAAAAGGGGAGCTGTTTTTT.

The chain is built from TRBV9 and TRBJ1-4, with D possibly TRBD1 on 5 matching bases. Trimming stripped 4 bases from V and 5 bases from J, with 15 bases between. Germline values: CDR1 SGDLS, CDR2 YYNGEE. This CDR3 comprises 15 residues. CDR3 protein: CASSREGRENEKLFF. DNA for the CDR3: TGTGCCAGCAGCCGAGAGGGCAGGGAAAATGAAAAACTGTTTTTT. Variable domain in full (rest from reference TRBV9 and TRBJ1-4): DSGVTQTPKHLITATGQRVTLRCSPRSGDLSVYWYQQSLDQGLQFLIQYYNGEERAKGNILERFSAQQFPDLHSELNLSSLELGDSALYFCASSREGRENEKLFFGSGTQLSVL.

The chain has TRBV18 and TRBJ2-1; D gene ambiguous. Looked up from germline, CDR1 is KGHSH and CDR2 is LQKENI. This CDR3 contains 9 residues. V was shortened by 3 bases and J by 12 bases, with 3 bases between the two germline ends. This CDR3 is CASSPGQFF. CDR3 nucleotides: TGTGCCAGCTCACCCGGGCAGTTCTTC.

V is TRBV7-2 and J is TRBJ2-1; 7 positions match TRBD2. Trimming took 2 bases from V and 0 from J; bases not matched to a gene: 7. This CDR3 has 17 residues. The V gene's germline CDR1 is SGHTA and CDR2 FQGNSA. The CDR3 bases are TGTGCCAGCAGCTTACCGGGGAGCGGGAACTCCTACAATGAGCAGTTCTTC. Its protein product is CASSLPGSGNSYNEQFF.

The genes are TRBV2 and TRBJ2-5, with D perhaps matching TRBD1 (6 bases). CDR3 length: 14 amino acids. Germline V CDR1 and CDR2: SNHLY, FYNNEI. V dropped 1 base and J dropped 5 bases, with 11 bases sitting between them. The CDR3 loop is CASSEELGAETQYF. The CDR3, as DNA: TGTGCCAGCAGTGAAGAGCTGGGGGCCGAGACCCAGTACTTC.

J is TRBJ2-7 and V is TRBV4-3; D gene ambiguous. Germline V gives CDR1 LGHNA, CDR2 YSLEER. The CDR3 is 14 amino acids. V gave up 0 bases and J gave up 3 bases, with 9 bases separating them. CDR3 in DNA: TGCGCCAGCAGCCAAGATCTACAGATCTACGAGCAGTACTTC. Amino acid sequence: CASSQDLQIYEQYF.

V gene TRBV7-9 combines with J gene TRBJ2-2; D gene uncertain. CDR1 SEHNR and CDR2 FQNEAQ come from the germline V gene (reference sequence). Trimming cost V 4 bases and J 4 bases, with 4 bases left between them. The CDR3 has 12 residues. CDR3 sequence: CASSSITGELFF. The CDR3 DNA is TGTGCCAGCAGCTCGATCACCGGGGAGCTGTTTTTT.

This chain uses TRBV27 with TRBJ1-1; D ambiguous. In germline, CDR1 is MNHEY, CDR2 SMNVEV (reference sequence). The CDR3 runs to 13 residues. Trimming removed 2 bases at V and 3 bases at J, with 7 bases between. CDR3: CASSLMPDTEAFF. The CDR3 DNA follows: TGTGCCAGCAGTTTAATGCCGGACACTGAAGCTTTCTTT.

This clone was found once. CDR3 protein: CASSVTSGSLNEQFF. The CDR3, as DNA: TGCGCCAGCAGCGTAACTAGCGGGAGCTTAAATGAGCAGTTCTTC. This chain connects TRBV5-1 to TRBJ2-1, with 11 bases identical to TRBD2. This CDR3 is built from 15 residues. Germline V CDR1 and CDR2: SGHRS, YFSETQ. V shed 4 bases, J shed 7 bases, and the junction held 7 bases outside the gene matches.

This chain uses TRBV7-9 with TRBJ1-1, with D uncertain. The CDR3 extends over 12 amino acids. Per the germline V gene, CDR1 is SEHNR and CDR2 is FQNEAQ (reference sequence). V was pared by 1 base and J by 4 bases, with 4 bases between. In DNA, the CDR3 is TGTGCCAGCAGCTTAGTGCTCACTGAAGCTTTCTTT. It is translated as CASSLVLTEAFF.

V gene TRBV7-2 combines with J gene TRBJ1-2; no clear D gene. The CDR3 has 13 amino acids. The V gene's germline CDR1 is SGHTA and CDR2 FQGNSA. Trimming took off 5 bases at V and 2 bases at J, with 9 bases between the two ends. CDR3 sequence: CASSPHMNYGYTF. In DNA, the CDR3 is TGTGCCAGCAGCCCGCATATGAACTATGGCTACACCTTC. Drawing the rest from reference TRBV7-2 and TRBJ1-2, the complete variable domain is GAGVSQSPSNKVTEKGKDVELRCDPISGHTALYWYRQSLGQGLEFLIYFQGNSAPDKSGLPSDRFSAERTGGSVSTLTIQRTQQEDSAVYLCASSPHMNYGYTFGSGTRLTVV.

The chain has TRBV5-1 and TRBJ2-3; 14 bases agree with TRBD2. J was trimmed by 5 bases and V by 4 bases; bases with no gene match: 6. CDR1 SGHRS and CDR2 YFSETQ come from the germline V gene. The CDR3 covers 16 residues. The CDR3 here is CASSPGTSGGLDTQYF. In nucleotides, the CDR3 is TGCGCCAGCAGCCCCGGGACTAGCGGGGGTTTAGATACGCAGTATTTT.

The chain recombines TRBV27 with TRBJ1-2, with TRBD1 matching 9 bases. Germline CDR1 is MNHEY and CDR2 is SMNVEV (reference sequence). The CDR3 has 15 amino acids. Trimming removed 6 bases from V and 8 bases from J; junction bases left unmatched: 13. The DNA for the CDR3 is TGTGCCAGCAGAGACAGACAAGGACAGGGGATCGGCTACACCTTC. Translated, it gives CASRDRQGQGIGYTF.

The rearrangement links TRBV2 to TRBJ2-2; D remains ambiguous. CDR1 and CDR2 (germline): SNHLY, FYNNEI. CDR3 size: 14 residues. Trimming removed 8 bases from V and 1 base from J, with 11 bases in between. In DNA form, the CDR3 reads TGTGCCAGCGTCAACATGGGGAACACCGGGGAGCTGTTTTTT. This encodes CASVNMGNTGELFF. Full variable domain (remainder filled in from reference TRBV2 and TRBJ2-2): EPEVTQTPSHQVTQMGQEVILRCVPISNHLYFYWYRQILGQKVEFLVSFYNNEISEKSEIFDDQFSVERPDGSNFTLKIRSTKLEDSAMYFCASVNMGNTGELFFGEGSRLTVL.

V and J are TRBV2 and TRBJ2-1; D perhaps matches TRBD2 (5 bases). V lost 10 bases and J 4 bases, leaving 17 bases between the germline ends. CDR3 size: 14 residues. CDR1 is SNHLY and CDR2 is FYNNEI in the germline V gene. This CDR3 is CAISKDSSYNEQFF. The CDR3 DNA reads TGTGCCATATCTAAGGACTCGTCTTACAATGAGCAGTTCTTC.

The sample holds a few counts of this clone. The V gene is TRBV6-4, the J gene TRBJ2-3; D ambiguous. Germline V gene lookup returns CDR1 MRHNA and CDR2 SNTAGT. V lost 0 bases and J lost 4, with 8 bases in between. CDR3 length equals 14 residues. The CDR3 sequence is CASSDSSESDTQYF. The CDR3 DNA is TGTGCCAGCAGTGACTCGAGTGAATCAGATACGCAGTATTTT.

For the CDR3, the DNA is TGTGCCAGCAGTTTAAATCGGGGGGCTTGGAATCAGCCCCAGCATTTT. This codes for CASSLNRGAWNQPQHF. The chain combines TRBV28 with TRBJ1-5; TRBD1 is a possible D gene (6 bases). Germline V CDR1 and CDR2: MDHEN, SYDVKM. CDR3 length: 16 residues. The V end was cut by 2 bases, the J end by 4 bases, with 15 bases between.

This sequence joins TRBV5-6 and TRBJ1-1, with D perhaps TRBD1 (5 bases). The CDR3 length is 13 residues. The V end was cut by 2 bases, the J end by 7 bases, with 12 bases between. Germline lookup yields CDR1 SGHDT and CDR2 YYEEEE. The CDR3: CASSFLRTLEAFF. The DNA of the CDR3 is TGTGCCAGCAGCTTCTTAAGGACACTTGAAGCTTTCTTT.